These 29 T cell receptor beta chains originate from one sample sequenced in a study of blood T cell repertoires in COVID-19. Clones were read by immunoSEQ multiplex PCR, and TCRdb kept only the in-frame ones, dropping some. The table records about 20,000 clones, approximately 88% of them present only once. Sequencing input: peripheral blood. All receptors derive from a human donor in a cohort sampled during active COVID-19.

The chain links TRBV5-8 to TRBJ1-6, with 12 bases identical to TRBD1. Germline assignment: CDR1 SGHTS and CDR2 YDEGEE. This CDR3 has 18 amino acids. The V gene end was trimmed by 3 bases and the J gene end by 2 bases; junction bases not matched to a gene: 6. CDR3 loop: CASSWGQGASPYNSPLHF. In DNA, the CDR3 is TGTGCCAGCAGCTGGGGACAGGGGGCTAGTCCCTATAATTCACCCCTCCACTTT.

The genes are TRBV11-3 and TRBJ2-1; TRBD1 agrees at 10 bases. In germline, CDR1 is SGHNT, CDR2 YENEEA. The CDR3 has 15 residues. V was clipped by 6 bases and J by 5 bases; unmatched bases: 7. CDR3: CASRPRQGANNEQFF. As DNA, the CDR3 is TGTGCCAGCAGACCCAGACAGGGGGCGAACAATGAGCAGTTCTTC.

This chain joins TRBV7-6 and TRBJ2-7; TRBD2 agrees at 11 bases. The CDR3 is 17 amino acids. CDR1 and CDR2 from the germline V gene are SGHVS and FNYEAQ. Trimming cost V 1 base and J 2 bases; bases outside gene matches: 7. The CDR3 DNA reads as TGTGCCAGCAGCTTAGGGATAGGGGGACTAGCGGCCTACGAGCAGTACTTC. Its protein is CASSLGIGGLAAYEQYF. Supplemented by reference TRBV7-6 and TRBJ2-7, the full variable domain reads GAGVSQSPRYKVTKRGQDVALRCDPISGHVSLYWYRQALGQGPEFLTYFNYEAQQDKSGLPNDRFSAERPEGSISTLTIQRTEQRDSAMYRCASSLGIGGLAAYEQYFGPGTRLTVT.

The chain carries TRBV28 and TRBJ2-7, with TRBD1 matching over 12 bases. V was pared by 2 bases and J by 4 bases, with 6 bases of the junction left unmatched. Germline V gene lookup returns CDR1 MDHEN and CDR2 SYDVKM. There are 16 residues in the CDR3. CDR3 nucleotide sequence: TGTGCCAGCAGTTTACCCGGGACAGGGGGCATTTACGAGCAGTACTTC. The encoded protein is CASSLPGTGGIYEQYF.

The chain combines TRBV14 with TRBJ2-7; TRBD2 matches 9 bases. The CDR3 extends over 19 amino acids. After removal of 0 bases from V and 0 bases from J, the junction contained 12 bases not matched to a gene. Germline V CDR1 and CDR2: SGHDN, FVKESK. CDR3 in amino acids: CASSQDRTSARRSSYEQYF. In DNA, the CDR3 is TGTGCCAGCAGCCAAGACCGGACTAGCGCCCGTAGGAGCTCCTACGAGCAGTACTTC.

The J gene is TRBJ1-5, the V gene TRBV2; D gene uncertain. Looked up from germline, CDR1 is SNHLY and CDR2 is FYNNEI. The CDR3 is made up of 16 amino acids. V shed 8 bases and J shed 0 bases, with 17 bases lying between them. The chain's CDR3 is CASGGFAGDSNQPQHF. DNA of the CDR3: TGTGCCAGCGGAGGGTTTGCAGGAGATAGCAATCAGCCCCAGCATTTT.

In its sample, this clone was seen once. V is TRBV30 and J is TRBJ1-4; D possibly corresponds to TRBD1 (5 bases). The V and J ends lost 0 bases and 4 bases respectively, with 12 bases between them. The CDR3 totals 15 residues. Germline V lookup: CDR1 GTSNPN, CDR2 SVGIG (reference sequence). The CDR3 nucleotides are TGTGCCTGGAGTGTGGGGCCGGGCCTTAATGAAAAACTGTTTTTT. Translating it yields CAWSVGPGLNEKLFF.

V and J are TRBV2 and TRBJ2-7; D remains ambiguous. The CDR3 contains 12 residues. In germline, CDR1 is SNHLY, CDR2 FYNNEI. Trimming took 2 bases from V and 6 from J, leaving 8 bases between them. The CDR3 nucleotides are TGTGCCAGCAGTGAATTCGCGGCCGAGCAGTACTTC. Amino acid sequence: CASSEFAAEQYF.

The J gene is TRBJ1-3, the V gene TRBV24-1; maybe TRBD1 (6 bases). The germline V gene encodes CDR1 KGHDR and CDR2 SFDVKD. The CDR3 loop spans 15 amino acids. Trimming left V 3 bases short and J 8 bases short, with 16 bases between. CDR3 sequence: CATSDSQTPGDTIYF. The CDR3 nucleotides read TGTGCCACCAGTGATAGTCAGACCCCAGGGGACACCATATATTTT.

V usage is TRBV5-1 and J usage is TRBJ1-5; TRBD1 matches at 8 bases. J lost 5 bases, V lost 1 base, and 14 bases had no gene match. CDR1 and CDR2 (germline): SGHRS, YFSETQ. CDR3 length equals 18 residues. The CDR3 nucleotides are TGCGCCAGCAGCTTGTTCCCCACCGGACAGGGAATGTATCAGCCCCAGCATTTT. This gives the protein CASSLFPTGQGMYQPQHF.

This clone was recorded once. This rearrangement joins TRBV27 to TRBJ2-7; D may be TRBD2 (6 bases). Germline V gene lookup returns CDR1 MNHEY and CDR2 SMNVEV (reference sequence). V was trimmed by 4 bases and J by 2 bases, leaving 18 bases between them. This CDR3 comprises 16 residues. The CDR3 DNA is TGTGCCAGCAGTTACCTAAGTAGCGGCAGTCCCTACGAGCAGTACTTC. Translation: CASSYLSSGSPYEQYF.

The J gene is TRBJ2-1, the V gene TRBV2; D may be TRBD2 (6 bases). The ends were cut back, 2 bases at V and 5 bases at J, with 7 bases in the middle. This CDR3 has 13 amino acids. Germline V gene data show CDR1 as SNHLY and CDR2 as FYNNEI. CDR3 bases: TGTGCCAGCAGTGAAAGGAGGGACAATGAGCAGTTCTTC. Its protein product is CASSERRDNEQFF.

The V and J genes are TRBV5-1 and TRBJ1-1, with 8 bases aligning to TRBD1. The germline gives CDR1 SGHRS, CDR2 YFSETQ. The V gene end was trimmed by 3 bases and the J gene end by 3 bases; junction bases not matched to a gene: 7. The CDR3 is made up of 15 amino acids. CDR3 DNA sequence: TGCGCCAGCAGCTGGAGACAGGGGTTTGACACTGAAGCTTTCTTT. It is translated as CASSWRQGFDTEAFF.

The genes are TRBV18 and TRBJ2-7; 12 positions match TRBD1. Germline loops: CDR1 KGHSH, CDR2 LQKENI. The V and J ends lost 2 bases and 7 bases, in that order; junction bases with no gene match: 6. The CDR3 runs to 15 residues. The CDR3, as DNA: TGTGCCAGCTCACCAGCGGGACAGGGGGCGGGGGAGCAGTACTTC. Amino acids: CASSPAGQGAGEQYF.

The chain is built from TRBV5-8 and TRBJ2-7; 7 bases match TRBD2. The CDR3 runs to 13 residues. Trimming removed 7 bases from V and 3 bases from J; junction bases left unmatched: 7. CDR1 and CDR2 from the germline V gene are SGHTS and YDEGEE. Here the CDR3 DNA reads TGTGCCAGCGGACACGGGGGGTTCTACGAGCAGTACTTC. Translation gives CASGHGGFYEQYF.

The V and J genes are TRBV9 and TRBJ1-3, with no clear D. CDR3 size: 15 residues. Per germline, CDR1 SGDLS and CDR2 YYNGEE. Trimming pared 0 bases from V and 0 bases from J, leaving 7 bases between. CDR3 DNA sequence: TGTGCCAGCAGCGTAGAGGCGGGCTCTGGAAACACCATATATTTT. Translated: CASSVEAGSGNTIYF.

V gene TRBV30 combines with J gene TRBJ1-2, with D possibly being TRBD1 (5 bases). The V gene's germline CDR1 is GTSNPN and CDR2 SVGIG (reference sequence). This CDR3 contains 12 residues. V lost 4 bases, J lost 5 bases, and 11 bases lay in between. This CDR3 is CAWTPGGYGYTF. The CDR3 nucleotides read TGTGCCTGGACTCCGGGGGGGTATGGCTACACCTTC.

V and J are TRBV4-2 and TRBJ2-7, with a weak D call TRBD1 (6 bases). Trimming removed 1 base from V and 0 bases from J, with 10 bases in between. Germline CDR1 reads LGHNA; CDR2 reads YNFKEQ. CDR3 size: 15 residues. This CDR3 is CASSQADSPSYEQYF. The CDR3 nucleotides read TGTGCCAGCAGCCAAGCGGACAGCCCCTCCTACGAGCAGTACTTC.

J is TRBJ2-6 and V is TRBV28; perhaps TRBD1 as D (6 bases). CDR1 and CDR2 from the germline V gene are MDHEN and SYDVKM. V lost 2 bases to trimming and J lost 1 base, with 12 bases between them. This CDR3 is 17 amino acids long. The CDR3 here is CASSLMAGASGANVLTF. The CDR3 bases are TGTGCCAGCAGTTTAATGGCAGGGGCTTCTGGGGCCAACGTCCTGACTTTC.

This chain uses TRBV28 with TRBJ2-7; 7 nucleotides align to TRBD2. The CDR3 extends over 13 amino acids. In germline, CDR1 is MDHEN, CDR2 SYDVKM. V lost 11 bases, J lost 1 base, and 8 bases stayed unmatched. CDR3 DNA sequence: TGTGCCTCCGGGGGGACGGTATCCTACGAGCAGTACTTC. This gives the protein CASGGTVSYEQYF.

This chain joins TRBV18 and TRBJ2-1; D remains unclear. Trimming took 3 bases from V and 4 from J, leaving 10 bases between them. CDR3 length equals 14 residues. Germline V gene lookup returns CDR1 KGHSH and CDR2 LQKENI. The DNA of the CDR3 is TGTGCCAGCTCACCCGCCCCTAGTTACAATGAGCAGTTCTTC. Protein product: CASSPAPSYNEQFF.

The CDR3, as DNA: TGTGCCAGCAGCTCCGGAGATTCCTACGAGCAGTACTTC. As protein: CASSSGDSYEQYF. The rearrangement links TRBV28 to TRBJ2-7; D ambiguous. CDR1 is MDHEN, CDR2 SYDVKM, per germline. The CDR3 sequence is 13 residues long. V lost 6 bases and J 1 base, leaving 10 bases between the germline ends.

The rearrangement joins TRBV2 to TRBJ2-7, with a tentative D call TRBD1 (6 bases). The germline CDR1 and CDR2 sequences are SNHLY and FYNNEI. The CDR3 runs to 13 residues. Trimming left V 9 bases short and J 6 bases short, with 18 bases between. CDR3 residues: CASGPTGFGEQYF. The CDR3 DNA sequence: TGTGCCAGTGGACCTACAGGGTTTGGCGAGCAGTACTTC.

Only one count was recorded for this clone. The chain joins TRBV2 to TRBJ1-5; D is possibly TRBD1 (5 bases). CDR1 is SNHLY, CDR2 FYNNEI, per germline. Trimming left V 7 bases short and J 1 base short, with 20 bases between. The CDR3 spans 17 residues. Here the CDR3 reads CASTEPGLGHSNQPQHF. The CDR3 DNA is TGTGCCAGCACCGAACCCGGCCTGGGGCACAGCAATCAGCCCCAGCATTTT.

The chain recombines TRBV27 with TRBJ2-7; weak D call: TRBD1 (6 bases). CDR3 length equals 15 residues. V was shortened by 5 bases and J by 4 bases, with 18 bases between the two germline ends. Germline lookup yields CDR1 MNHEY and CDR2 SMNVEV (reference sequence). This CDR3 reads CASSVTGPKIYEQYF. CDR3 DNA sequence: TGTGCCAGCAGTGTGACAGGCCCGAAGATTTACGAGCAGTACTTC.

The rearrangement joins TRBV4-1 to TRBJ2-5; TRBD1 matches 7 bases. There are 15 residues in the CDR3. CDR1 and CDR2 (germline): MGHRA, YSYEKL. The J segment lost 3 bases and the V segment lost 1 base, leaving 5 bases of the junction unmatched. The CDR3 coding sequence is TGCGCCAGCAGCCAAGTTGGGGACAGAAAAGAGACCCAGTACTTC. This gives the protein CASSQVGDRKETQYF.

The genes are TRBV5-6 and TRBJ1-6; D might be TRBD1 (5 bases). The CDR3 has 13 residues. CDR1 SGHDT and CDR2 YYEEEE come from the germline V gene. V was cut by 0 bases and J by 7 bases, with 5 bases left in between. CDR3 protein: CASSLGQNSPLHF. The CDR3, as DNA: TGTGCCAGCAGCTTGGGACAGAATTCACCCCTCCACTTT.

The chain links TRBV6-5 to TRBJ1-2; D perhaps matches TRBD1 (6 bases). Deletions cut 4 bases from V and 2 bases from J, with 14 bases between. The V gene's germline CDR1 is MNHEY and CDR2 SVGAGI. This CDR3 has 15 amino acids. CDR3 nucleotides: TGTGCCAGCAGTTCCGTCTGGGGGGGCAACTATGGCTACACCTTC. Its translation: CASSSVWGGNYGYTF.

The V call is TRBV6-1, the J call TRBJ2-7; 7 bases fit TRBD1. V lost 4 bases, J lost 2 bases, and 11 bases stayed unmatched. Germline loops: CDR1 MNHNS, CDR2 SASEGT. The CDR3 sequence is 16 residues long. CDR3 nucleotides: TGTGCCAGCAGTGGTTACCGGGACAGCACACCCTACGAGCAGTACTTC. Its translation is CASSGYRDSTPYEQYF.